The 18 T cell receptor beta chains listed next were all sequenced from one sample in a study of blood T cell repertoires in COVID-19. Only in-frame clones appear in the TCRdb table, and some are missing; sequencing was by immunoSEQ multiplex PCR. The data contain about 320,000 clones, 85% to 95% of them singletons. The source material was PBMCs or T cells enriched from blood (not recorded which). Receptors originate from a young woman who had been exposed to COVID-19.

The chain has TRBV5-1 and TRBJ1-2; D gene ambiguous. V lost 0 bases and J 5 bases, leaving 11 bases between the germline ends. The V gene's germline CDR1 is SGHRS and CDR2 YFSETQ. The length of the CDR3 is 14 residues. The CDR3 is CASSLEARLYGYTF. CDR3 sequence (DNA): TGCGCCAGCAGCTTGGAAGCAAGACTATATGGCTACACCTTC.

The chain has TRBV13 and TRBJ1-3, with TRBD1 matching 7 bases. The junction had 9 bases not matched to a gene; V was cut back by 4 bases and J by 3 bases. This CDR3 contains 16 residues. CDR1 is PRHDT, CDR2 FYEKMQ, per germline (reference sequence). CDR3 coding DNA: TGTGCCAGCAGCTCTAACTTAGGGGGCTTTGGAAACACCATATATTTT. Translated, it gives CASSSNLGGFGNTIYF.

The gene calls are TRBV19 and TRBJ1-1; tentatively, D is TRBD1 (6 bases). Looked up from germline, CDR1 is LNHDA and CDR2 is SQIVND (reference sequence). Trimming pared 10 bases from V and 1 base from J, leaving 19 bases between. The CDR3 length is 15 residues. Written as DNA, the CDR3 is TGTGCCACCACCAGACAATCGACAGGGAACACTGAAGCTTTCTTT. Translating gives CATTRQSTGNTEAFF.

This sequence joins TRBV6-6 and TRBJ1-4; no definite D call. Trimming took off 8 bases at V and 4 bases at J, with 2 bases between the two ends. CDR3 length: 10 residues. Germline V gives CDR1 MNHNY, CDR2 SVGAGI (reference sequence). The CDR3 is CASRNEKLFF. CDR3 coding DNA: TGTGCCAGCCGTAATGAAAAACTGTTTTTT.

J is TRBJ1-3 and V is TRBV11-3, with D possibly being TRBD1 (5 bases). CDR3 length equals 14 residues. The germline gives CDR1 SGHNT, CDR2 YENEEA. Trimming cost V 3 bases and J 4 bases, with 10 bases left between them. In nucleotides, the CDR3 is TGTGCCAGCAGCTTTGTAGGGGCCGGAAACACCATATATTTT. Amino acids: CASSFVGAGNTIYF.

The chain employs TRBV11-2 and TRBJ1-2, with a possible D match to TRBD1 (5 bases). The CDR3 contains 13 residues. Germline V gene sequence: CDR1 SGHAT, CDR2 FQNNGV. The V gene lost 2 bases and the J gene lost 8 bases, with 12 bases spanning the gap. The chain's CDR3 is CASSLLTVSGYTF. In DNA, the CDR3 is TGTGCCAGCAGCTTACTGACAGTCTCCGGCTACACCTTC.

The J gene is TRBJ2-7, the V gene TRBV10-2; 8 nucleotides line up with TRBD2. This CDR3 is built from 15 residues. The junction had 6 bases not matched to a gene; V was cut back by 0 bases and J by 5 bases. CDR1 and CDR2 from the germline V gene are WSHSY and SAAADI. CDR3 DNA: TGCGCCAGCAGTGAGTCTAGCGGGGTTCTCGACGAGCAGTACTTC. It specifies CASSESSGVLDEQYF.

Only one count was recorded for this clone. The chain employs TRBV6-5 and TRBJ1-1, with TRBD1 matching over 8 bases. The germline V gene has CDR1 MNHEY and CDR2 SVGAGI. The V gene end was trimmed by 0 bases and the J gene end by 1 base; junction bases not matched to a gene: 4. The length of the CDR3 is 16 residues. The CDR3 DNA reads as TGTGCCAGCAGTTACTCCACAGGGGGACCGAACACTGAAGCTTTCTTT. Amino acids: CASSYSTGGPNTEAFF.

This clone was picked up one time. The chain uses TRBV6-5 and TRBJ1-3; perhaps TRBD1 as D (5 bases). The CDR3 length is 14 residues. Germline CDR1 reads MNHEY; CDR2 reads SVGAGI. Deletions cut 8 bases from V and 4 bases from J, with 15 bases between. DNA for the CDR3: TGTGCCAGCGTGGCGCAGGGTGGGGGAAACACCATATATTTT. This encodes CASVAQGGGNTIYF.

The rearrangement joins TRBV15 to TRBJ1-2; the D is unclear. The CDR3 has 13 amino acids. Trimming shortened V by 3 bases and J by 4 bases, and 9 bases separated the two germline ends. Looked up from germline, CDR1 is LNHNV and CDR2 is YYDKDF (reference sequence). CDR3 residues: CATSRDDSYGYTF. The CDR3 region has the DNA TGTGCCACCAGCAGGGATGACTCCTATGGCTACACCTTC.

The chain combines TRBV2 with TRBJ2-1, with 7 positions matching TRBD1. This CDR3 is built from 16 residues. The germline V gene encodes CDR1 SNHLY and CDR2 FYNNEI. V lost 6 bases to trimming and J lost 0 bases; unmatched junction nucleotides: 8. The CDR3 reads CASRLQGSSSYNEQFF. CDR3 bases: TGTGCCAGCAGGCTACAGGGGTCGAGCTCCTACAATGAGCAGTTCTTC. The full variable domain, in which reference TRBV2 and TRBJ2-1 provide the parts outside the CDR3, is EPEVTQTPSHQVTQMGQEVILRCVPISNHLYFYWYRQILGQKVEFLVSFYNNEISEKSEIFDDQFSVERPDGSNFTLKIRSTKLEDSAMYFCASRLQGSSSYNEQFFGPGTRLTVL.

A single count supports this clone. The chain is built from TRBV5-1 and TRBJ1-1, with D possibly matching TRBD1 (6 bases). V lost 0 bases and J lost 3, with 18 bases in between. The germline gives CDR1 SGHRS, CDR2 YFSETQ. This CDR3 has 17 amino acids. The CDR3 loop is CASSLGRGFPGYTEAFF. The CDR3 coding sequence is TGCGCCAGCAGCTTGGGCAGGGGATTCCCGGGGTACACTGAAGCTTTCTTT. Full variable domain (outside the CDR3, taken from reference TRBV5-1 and TRBJ1-1): KAGVTQTPRYLIKTRGQQVTLSCSPISGHRSVSWYQQTPGQGLQFLFEYFSETQRNKGNFPGRFSGRQFSNSRSEMNVSTLELGDSALYLCASSLGRGFPGYTEAFFGQGTRLTVV.

The chain uses TRBV10-3 and TRBJ2-2; TRBD1 matches 9 bases. The CDR3 sequence is 14 residues long. Germline V CDR1 and CDR2: ENHRY, SYGVKD. V shed 7 bases, J shed 6 bases, and the junction held 6 bases outside the gene matches. The CDR3 bases are TGTGCCATCAATGGACAGGGGTTGGCCGGGGAGCTGTTTTTT. It codes for CAINGQGLAGELFF.

The chain uses TRBV5-4 and TRBJ1-2; 9 bases map to TRBD1. Per germline, CDR1 SGHNT and CDR2 YYREEE (reference sequence). The junction had 4 bases not matched to a gene; V was cut back by 4 bases and J by 3 bases. CDR3 length: 14 residues. The CDR3 DNA sequence: TGTGCCAGCAGCACTCGGACAGGGGACTATGGCTACACCTTC. This gives the protein CASSTRTGDYGYTF.

This sequence joins TRBV11-2 and TRBJ1-1; tentative D call: TRBD1 (6 bases). Trimming pared 1 base from V and 3 bases from J, leaving 12 bases between. The CDR3 runs to 15 residues. Germline CDR1 is SGHAT and CDR2 is FQNNGV. The CDR3 DNA sequence: TGTGCCAGCAGCTTAGCAGGGGTCAGTTACACTGAAGCTTTCTTT. Translated: CASSLAGVSYTEAFF.

The chain uses TRBV2 and TRBJ2-2, with TRBD1 as a possible D gene (6 bases). V lost 6 bases and J lost 7, with 12 bases in between. The CDR3 has 13 residues. Germline V lookup: CDR1 SNHLY, CDR2 FYNNEI. The CDR3 here is CASSAQGGGELFF. The CDR3 DNA is TGTGCCAGCAGCGCTCAAGGGGGCGGGGAGCTGTTTTTT.

This clone was counted a single time. The rearrangement links TRBV6-5 to TRBJ2-5; 8 positions agree with TRBD2. Germline loops: CDR1 MNHEY, CDR2 SVGAGI. CDR3 length equals 14 residues. With 4 bases clipped from V and 4 bases from J, the junction kept 5 bases outside the gene matches. CDR3 residues: CASSFGLAGETQYF. CDR3 bases: TGTGCCAGCAGTTTCGGACTAGCAGGAGAGACCCAGTACTTC.

The rearrangement joins TRBV25-1 to TRBJ2-7, with 11 bases that match TRBD2. J was trimmed by 3 bases and V by 3 bases; bases with no gene match: 4. The CDR3 contains 15 residues. Looked up from germline, CDR1 is MGHDK and CDR2 is SYGVNS. CDR3 DNA sequence: TGTGCCAGCAGTGACCCTAGCGGGGGGCTCTACGAGCAGTACTTC. Translated, it gives CASSDPSGGLYEQYF.